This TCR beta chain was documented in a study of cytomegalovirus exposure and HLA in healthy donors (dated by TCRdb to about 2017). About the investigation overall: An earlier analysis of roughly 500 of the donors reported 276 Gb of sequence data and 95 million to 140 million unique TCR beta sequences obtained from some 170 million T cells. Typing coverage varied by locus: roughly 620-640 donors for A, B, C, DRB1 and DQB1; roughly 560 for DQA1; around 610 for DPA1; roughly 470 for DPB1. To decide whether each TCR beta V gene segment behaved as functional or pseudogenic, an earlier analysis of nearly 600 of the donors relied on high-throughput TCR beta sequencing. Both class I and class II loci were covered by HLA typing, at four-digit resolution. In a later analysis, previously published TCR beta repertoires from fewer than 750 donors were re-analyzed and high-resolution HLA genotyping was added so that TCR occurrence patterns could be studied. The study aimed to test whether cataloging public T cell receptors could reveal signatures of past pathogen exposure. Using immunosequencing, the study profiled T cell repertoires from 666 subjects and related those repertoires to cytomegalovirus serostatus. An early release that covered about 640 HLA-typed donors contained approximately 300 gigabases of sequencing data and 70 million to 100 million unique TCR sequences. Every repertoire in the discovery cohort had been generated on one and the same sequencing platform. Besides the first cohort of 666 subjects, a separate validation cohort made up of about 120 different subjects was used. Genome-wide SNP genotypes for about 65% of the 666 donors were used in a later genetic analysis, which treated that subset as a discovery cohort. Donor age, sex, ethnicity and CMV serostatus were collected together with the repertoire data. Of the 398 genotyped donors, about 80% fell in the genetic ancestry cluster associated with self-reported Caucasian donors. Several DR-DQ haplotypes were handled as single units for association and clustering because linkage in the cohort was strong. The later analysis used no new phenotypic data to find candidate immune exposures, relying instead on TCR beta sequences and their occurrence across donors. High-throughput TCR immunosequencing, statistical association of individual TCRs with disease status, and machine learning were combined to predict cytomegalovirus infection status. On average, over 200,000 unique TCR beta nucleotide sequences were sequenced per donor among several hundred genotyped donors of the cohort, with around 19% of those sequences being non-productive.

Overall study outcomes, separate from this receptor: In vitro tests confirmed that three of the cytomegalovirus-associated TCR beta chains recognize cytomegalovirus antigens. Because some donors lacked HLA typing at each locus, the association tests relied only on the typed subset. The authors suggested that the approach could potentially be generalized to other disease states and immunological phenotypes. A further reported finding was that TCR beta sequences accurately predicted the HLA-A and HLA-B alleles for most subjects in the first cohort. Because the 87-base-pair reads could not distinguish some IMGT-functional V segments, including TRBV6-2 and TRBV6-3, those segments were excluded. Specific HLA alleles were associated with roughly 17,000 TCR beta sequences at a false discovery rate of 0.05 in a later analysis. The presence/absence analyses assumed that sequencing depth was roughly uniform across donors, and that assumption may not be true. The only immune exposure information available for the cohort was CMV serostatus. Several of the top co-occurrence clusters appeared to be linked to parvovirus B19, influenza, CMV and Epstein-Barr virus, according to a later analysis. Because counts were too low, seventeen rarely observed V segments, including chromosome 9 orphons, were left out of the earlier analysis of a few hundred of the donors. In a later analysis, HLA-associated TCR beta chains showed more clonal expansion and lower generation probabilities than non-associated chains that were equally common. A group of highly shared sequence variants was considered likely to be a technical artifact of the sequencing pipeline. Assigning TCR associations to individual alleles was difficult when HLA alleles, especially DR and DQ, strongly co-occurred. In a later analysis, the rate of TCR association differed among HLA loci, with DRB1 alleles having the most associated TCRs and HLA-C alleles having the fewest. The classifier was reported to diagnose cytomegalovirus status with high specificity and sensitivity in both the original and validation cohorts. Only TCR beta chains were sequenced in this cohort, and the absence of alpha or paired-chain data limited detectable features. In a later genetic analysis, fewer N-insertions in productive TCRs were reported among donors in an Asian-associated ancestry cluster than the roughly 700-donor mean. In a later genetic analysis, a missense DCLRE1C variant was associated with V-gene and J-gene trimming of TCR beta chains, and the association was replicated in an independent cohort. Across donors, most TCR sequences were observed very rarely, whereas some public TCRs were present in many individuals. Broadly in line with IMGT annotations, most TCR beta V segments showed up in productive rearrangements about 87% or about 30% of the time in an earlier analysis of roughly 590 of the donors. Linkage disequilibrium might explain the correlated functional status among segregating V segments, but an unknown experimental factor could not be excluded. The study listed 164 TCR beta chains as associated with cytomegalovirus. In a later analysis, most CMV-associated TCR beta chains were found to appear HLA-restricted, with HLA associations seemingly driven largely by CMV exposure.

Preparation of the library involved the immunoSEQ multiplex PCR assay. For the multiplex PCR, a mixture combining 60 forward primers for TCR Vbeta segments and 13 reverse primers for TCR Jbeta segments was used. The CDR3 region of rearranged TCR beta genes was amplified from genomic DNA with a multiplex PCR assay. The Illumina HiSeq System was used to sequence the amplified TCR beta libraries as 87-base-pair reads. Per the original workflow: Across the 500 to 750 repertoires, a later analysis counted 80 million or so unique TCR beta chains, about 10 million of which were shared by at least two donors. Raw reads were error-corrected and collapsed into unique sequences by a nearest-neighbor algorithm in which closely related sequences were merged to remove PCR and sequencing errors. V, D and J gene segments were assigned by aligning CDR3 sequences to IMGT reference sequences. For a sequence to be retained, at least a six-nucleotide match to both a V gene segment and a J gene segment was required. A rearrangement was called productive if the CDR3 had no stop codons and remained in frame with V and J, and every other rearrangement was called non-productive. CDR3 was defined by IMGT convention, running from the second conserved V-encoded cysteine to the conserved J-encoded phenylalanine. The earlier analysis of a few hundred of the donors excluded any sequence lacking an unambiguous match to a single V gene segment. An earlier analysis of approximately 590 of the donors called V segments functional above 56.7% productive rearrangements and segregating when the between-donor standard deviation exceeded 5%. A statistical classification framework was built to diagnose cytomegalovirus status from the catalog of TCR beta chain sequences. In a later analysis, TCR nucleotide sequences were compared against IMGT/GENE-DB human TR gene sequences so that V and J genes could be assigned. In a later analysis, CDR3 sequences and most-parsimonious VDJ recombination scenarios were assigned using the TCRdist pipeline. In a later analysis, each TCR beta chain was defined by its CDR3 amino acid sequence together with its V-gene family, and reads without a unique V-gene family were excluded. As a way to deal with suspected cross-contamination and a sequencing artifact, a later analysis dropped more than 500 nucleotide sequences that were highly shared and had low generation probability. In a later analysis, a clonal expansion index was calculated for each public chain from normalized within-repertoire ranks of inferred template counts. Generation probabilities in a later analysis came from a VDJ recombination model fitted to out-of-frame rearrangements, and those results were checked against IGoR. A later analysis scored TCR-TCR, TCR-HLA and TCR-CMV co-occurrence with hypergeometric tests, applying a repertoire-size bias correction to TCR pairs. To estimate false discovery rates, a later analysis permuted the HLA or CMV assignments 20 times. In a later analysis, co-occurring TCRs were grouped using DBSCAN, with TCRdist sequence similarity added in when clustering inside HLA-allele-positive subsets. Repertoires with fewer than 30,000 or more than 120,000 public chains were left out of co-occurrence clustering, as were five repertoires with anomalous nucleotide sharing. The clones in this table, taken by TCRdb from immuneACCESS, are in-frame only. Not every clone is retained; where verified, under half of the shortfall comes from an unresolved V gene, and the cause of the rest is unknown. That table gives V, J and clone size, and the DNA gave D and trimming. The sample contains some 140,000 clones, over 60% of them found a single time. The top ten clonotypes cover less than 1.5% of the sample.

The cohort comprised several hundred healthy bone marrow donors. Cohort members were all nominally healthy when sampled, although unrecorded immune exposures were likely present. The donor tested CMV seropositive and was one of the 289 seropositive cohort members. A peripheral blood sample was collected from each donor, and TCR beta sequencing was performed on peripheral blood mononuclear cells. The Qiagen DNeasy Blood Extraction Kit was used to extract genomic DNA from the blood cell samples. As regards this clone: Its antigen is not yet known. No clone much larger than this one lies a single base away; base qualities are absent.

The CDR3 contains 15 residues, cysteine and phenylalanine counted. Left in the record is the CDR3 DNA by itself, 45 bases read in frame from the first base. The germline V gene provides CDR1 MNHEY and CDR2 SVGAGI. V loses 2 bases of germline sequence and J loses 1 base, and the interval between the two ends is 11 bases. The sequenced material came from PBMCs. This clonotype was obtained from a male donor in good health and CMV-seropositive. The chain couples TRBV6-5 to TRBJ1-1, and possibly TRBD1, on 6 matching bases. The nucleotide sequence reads TGTGCCAGCAGTTACACCTCGACAGGGAACACTGAAGCTTTCTTT. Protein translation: CASSYTSTGNTEAFF.